These 20 T cell receptor beta chains share one sample of origin, sequenced in a study of blood T cells in healthy people across ages. A second PCR of roughly 7 to 11 cycles used a sample-barcoded 5' primer and a J-beta primer mix. TCRdb redid the calling of the 5' RACE reads with MiXCR, one entry per CDR3 protein. The table has some 640,000 distinct CDR3 sequences, around half seen once. Sequenced input: blood. These receptors all come from a woman aged 60-75 years in good health.

J is TRBJ1-2 and V is TRBV2, with 8 bases aligning to TRBD1. The CDR3 runs to 15 residues. V gave up 4 bases and J gave up 2 bases; unmatched junction bases: 6. Germline loops: CDR1 SNHLY, CDR2 FYNNEI. The CDR3 reads CASSGDRGWNYGYTF. CDR3 nucleotide sequence: TGTGCCAGCAGTGGAGACAGGGGCTGGAACTATGGCTACACCTTC.

The chain couples TRBV9 to TRBJ2-7; D not certain. The CDR3 covers 13 residues. Trimming removed 0 bases at V and 7 bases at J, with 11 bases between. Germline V gives CDR1 SGDLS, CDR2 YYNGEE. The CDR3 loop reads CASSVVQWGEQYF. DNA of the CDR3: TGTGCCAGCAGCGTAGTCCAGTGGGGAGAGCAGTACTTC.

The chain recombines TRBV6-2 or TRBV6-3 with TRBJ1-2, with D perhaps matching TRBD1 (6 bases). The CDR3 has 15 residues. Germline V gives CDR1 MNHEY, CDR2 SVGEGT. V was pared by 7 bases and J by 3 bases, with 18 bases between. DNA for the CDR3: TGTGCCAGCAATTCCGAGGGGGGACACTACTATGGCTACACCTTC. Translation: CASNSEGGHYYGYTF.

The chain combines TRBV28 with TRBJ2-7; 9 bases are a match to TRBD1. The J call may be incorrect, as the DNA end agrees better with TRBJ2-5. The length of the CDR3 is 15 residues. Germline assignment: CDR1 MDHEN and CDR2 SYDVKM. The CDR3 coding sequence is TGTGCCAGCAGTACGCCACGACAGGGGGAAGAGACCCAGTACTTC. Translating gives CASSTPRQGEETQYF.

The chain employs TRBV5-1 and TRBJ1-3; D possibly corresponds to TRBD1 (6 bases). V lost 2 bases and J lost 6, with 9 bases in between. This CDR3 spans 13 amino acids. From germline, CDR1 is SGHRS and CDR2 YFSETQ. In DNA form, the CDR3 reads TGCGCCAGCAGCTTAGGGGGAGAAAACACCATATATTTT. Encoded protein: CASSLGGENTIYF.

The chain uses TRBV5-8 and TRBJ2-5, with D tentatively TRBD2 (5 bases). Germline values: CDR1 SGHTS, CDR2 YDEGEE. Trimming pared 5 bases from V and 1 base from J, leaving 9 bases between. The CDR3 extends over 13 amino acids. This chain's CDR3 is CASRTDFQETQYF. As DNA, the CDR3 is TGTGCCAGCAGGACGGACTTCCAAGAGACCCAGTACTTC.

This chain joins TRBV7-2 and TRBJ1-1, with 7 nucleotides matching TRBD1. Germline CDR1 and CDR2: SGHTA and FQGNSA. The CDR3 extends over 14 amino acids. The junction had 7 bases not matched to a gene; V was cut back by 5 bases and J by 4 bases. This CDR3 reads CASSNQGGSTEAFF. CDR3 nucleotides: TGTGCCAGCAGCAATCAAGGGGGCAGCACTGAAGCTTTCTTT.

The chain couples TRBV20-1 to TRBJ2-6; TRBD2 agrees at 10 bases. The CDR3 length is 19 residues. Germline CDR1 and CDR2: DFQATT and SNEGSKA (reference sequence). Trimming cost V 2 bases and J 2 bases; bases outside gene matches: 12. The CDR3: CSARPSGRVTVTGANVLTF. Here the CDR3 DNA reads TGCAGTGCTAGACCCAGCGGGAGGGTAACAGTTACTGGGGCCAACGTCCTGACTTTC.

Ten or more counts support this clonotype. The V call is TRBV7-2, the J call TRBJ2-3, with 10 nucleotides matching TRBD2. The CDR3 totals 16 residues. Germline lookup yields CDR1 SGHTA and CDR2 FQGNSA. Trimming cost V 6 bases and J 0 bases; bases outside gene matches: 6. The CDR3 loop reads CASSLRLAGSTDTQYF. CDR3 DNA sequence: TGTGCCAGCAGTCTCCGACTAGCGGGTAGCACAGATACGCAGTATTTT.

The chain couples TRBV5-1 to TRBJ2-5; D uncertain. Germline CDR1 SGHRS, CDR2 YFSETQ. The length of the CDR3 is 15 residues. The germline V and J ends were trimmed by 0 bases and 5 bases, with 14 bases remaining between them. CDR3 protein: CASSLGVDREETQYF. The CDR3 region has the DNA TGCGCCAGCAGCTTGGGGGTCGACCGCGAGGAGACCCAGTACTTC.

This clonotype was counted at least ten times. The genes are TRBV29-1 and TRBJ2-1, with 10 bases identical to TRBD1. This CDR3 region has 17 residues. V lost 6 bases, J lost 5 bases, and 16 bases stayed unmatched. Germline loops: CDR1 SQVTM, CDR2 ANQGSEA. The CDR3 protein is CSVDDRGRGFPDNEQFF. CDR3 sequence (DNA): TGCAGCGTGGATGACAGGGGGCGAGGCTTCCCGGACAATGAGCAGTTCTTC.

This clonotype has only one observation. The chain links TRBV4-2 to TRBJ1-1, with D possibly being TRBD1 (6 bases). Deletions cut 0 bases from V and 10 bases from J, with 15 bases between. This CDR3 contains 14 residues. CDR1 is LGHNA, CDR2 YNFKEQ, per germline. CDR3 coding DNA: TGTGCCAGCAGCCAAGATGGGGGGCGACGGGGAGCTTTCTTT. Translated: CASSQDGGRRGAFF.

This clonotype was detected only a few times. The V gene is TRBV2, the J gene TRBJ1-2; D not resolved. This CDR3 has 15 residues. Germline loops: CDR1 SNHLY, CDR2 FYNNEI. V was shortened by 5 bases and J by 5 bases, with 18 bases between the two germline ends. CDR3 amino acids: CASSPTWTGSYGYTF. The CDR3 DNA is TGTGCCAGCAGTCCCACTTGGACGGGCTCGTATGGCTACACCTTC.

This chain links TRBV7-8 with TRBJ2-3; unclear D gene. The germline gives CDR1 SGHVS, CDR2 FQNEAQ. The CDR3 runs to 16 residues. The V and J ends lost 5 bases and 0 bases respectively, with 15 bases between them. The DNA for the CDR3 is TGTGCCAGCAGCCAGTTCGATAACCCTAGCACAGATACGCAGTATTTT. It encodes CASSQFDNPSTDTQYF. Variable domain in full (rest from reference TRBV7-8 and TRBJ2-3): GAGVSQSPRYKVAKRGQDVALRCDPISGHVSLFWYQQALGQGPEFLTYFQNEAQLDKSGLPSDRFFAERPEGSVSTLKIQRTQQEDSAVYLCASSQFDNPSTDTQYFGPGTRLTVL.

This clonotype has a handful of counts. This chain connects TRBV24-1 to TRBJ2-3; weak D call: TRBD2 (6 bases). The germline V and J ends were trimmed by 3 bases and 2 bases, with 14 bases remaining between them. The CDR3 runs to 16 residues. Per the germline V gene, CDR1 is KGHDR and CDR2 is SFDVKD. This chain's CDR3 is CATSDTAGGATDTQYF. The DNA of the CDR3 is TGTGCCACCAGTGATACAGCAGGAGGGGCCACAGATACGCAGTATTTT.

This clonotype was seen a few times. The CDR3 loop reads CSARDKGLAGGRTYNEQFF. The CDR3 coding sequence is TGCAGTGCTAGAGATAAGGGGCTAGCGGGAGGGAGAACCTACAATGAGCAGTTCTTC. V usage is TRBV20-1 and J usage is TRBJ2-1; 12 bases align to TRBD2. There are 19 residues in the CDR3. V dropped 0 bases and J dropped 2; count of bases not matched to a gene: 11. Germline CDR1 is DFQATT and CDR2 is SNEGSKA (reference sequence).

This clonotype was seen more than once but under ten times. The chain employs TRBV7-2 and TRBJ2-7, with 9 bases aligning to TRBD2. The CDR3 sequence is 18 residues long. Germline V gene sequence: CDR1 SGHTA, CDR2 FQGNSA. V shed 1 base and J 3 bases; nucleotides not matched to a gene: 13. DNA for the CDR3: TGTGCCAGCAGCTTAGATACTCCGGGGACTAGCCGGGGCTACGAGCAGTACTTC. Encoded protein: CASSLDTPGTSRGYEQYF.

This clonotype was observed a handful of times. The chain is built from TRBV7-2 and TRBJ2-4; TRBD2 aligns across 9 bases. The DNA end is more similar to TRBJ2-7, so the J call may be wrong. Germline V gene lookup returns CDR1 SGHTA and CDR2 FQGNSA. The CDR3 has 14 residues. Written as DNA, the CDR3 is TGTGCCAGCTCCTCTAGCGGGAACTCTGGCGAGCAGTACTTC. Protein product: CASSSSGNSGEQYF.

The genes are TRBV18 and TRBJ1-2, with 7 bases identical to TRBD1. Trimming cost V 5 bases and J 2 bases; bases outside gene matches: 5. Per germline, CDR1 KGHSH and CDR2 LQKENI. This CDR3 comprises 14 residues. The CDR3 region has the DNA TGTGCCAGCTCAGGGGACAGACTAAACTATGGCTACACCTTC. This translates into CASSGDRLNYGYTF. The complete variable domain, with remaining parts taken from reference TRBV18 and TRBJ1-2, reads NAGVMQNPRHLVRRRGQEARLRCSPMKGHSHVYWYRQLPEEGLKFMVYLQKENIIDESGMPKERFSAEFPKEGPSILRIQQVVRGDSAAYFCASSGDRLNYGYTFGSGTRLTVV.

This rearrangement joins TRBV7-2 to TRBJ2-1; 8 bases align to TRBD2. Germline CDR1 and CDR2: SGHTA and FQGNSA. V gave up 5 bases and J gave up 7 bases; unmatched junction bases: 13. This CDR3 is 16 amino acids long. The CDR3 spells CASSPISGSSGNEQFF. In nucleotides, the CDR3 is TGTGCCAGCAGCCCAATCAGCGGGAGTTCCGGGAATGAGCAGTTCTTC.